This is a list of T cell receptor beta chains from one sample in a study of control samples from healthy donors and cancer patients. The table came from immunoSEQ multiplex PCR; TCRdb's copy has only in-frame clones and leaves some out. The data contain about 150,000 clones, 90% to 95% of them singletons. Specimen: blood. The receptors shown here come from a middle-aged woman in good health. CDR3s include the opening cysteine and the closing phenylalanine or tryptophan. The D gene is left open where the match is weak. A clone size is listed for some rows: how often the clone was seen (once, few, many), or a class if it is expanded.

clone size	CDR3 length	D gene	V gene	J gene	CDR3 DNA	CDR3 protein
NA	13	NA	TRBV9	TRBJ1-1	TGTGCCAGCAGCGTAATAGGGAACACTGAAGCTTTCTTT	CASSVIGNTEAFF
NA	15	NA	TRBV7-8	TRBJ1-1	TGTGCCAGCAGCTTAGTTCGGGGGAGGAACACTGAAGCTTTCTTT	CASSLVRGRNTEAFF
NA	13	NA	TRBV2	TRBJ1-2	TGTGCCAGCAAAGGACAGATTAACTATGGCTACACCTTC	CASKGQINYGYTF
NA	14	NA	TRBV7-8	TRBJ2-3	TGTGCCAGCTCTGGCGGAGGGAGCACAGATACGCAGTATTTT	CASSGGGSTDTQYF
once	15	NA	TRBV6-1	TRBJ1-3	TGTGCCAGCAGTGAAGCGGCGGTGGATTCGACAACCATATATTTT	CASSEAAVDSTTIYF
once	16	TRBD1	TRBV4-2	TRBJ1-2	TGTGCCAGCAGCCAGGAAGGACAGGGAGCTAACTATGGCTACACCTTC	CASSQEGQGANYGYTF
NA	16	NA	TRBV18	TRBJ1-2	TGTGCCAGCTCACCGAGTGCCCTGTCCGCCTTCTATGGCTACACCTTC	CASSPSALSAFYGYTF
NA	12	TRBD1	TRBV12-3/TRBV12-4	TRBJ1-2	TGTGCCAGCAGTCGGACAGGGGTTGGCTACACCTTC	CASSRTGVGYTF
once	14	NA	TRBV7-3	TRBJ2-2	TGTGCCACTCAACGGGGAACGGGCACCGGGGAGCTGTTTTTT	CATQRGTGTGELFF
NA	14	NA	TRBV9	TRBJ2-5	TGTGCCAGCAGCGCGGGATCTATCGAAGAGACCCAGTACTTC	CASSAGSIEETQYF
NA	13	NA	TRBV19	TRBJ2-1	TGTGCCAGTAGTATTGGATCCCGGGAAGAGCAGTTCTTC	CASSIGSREEQFF
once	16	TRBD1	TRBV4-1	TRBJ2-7	TGCGCCAGCAGCCAACCTACCCGCAGACAGGGGTTAACGCAGTACTTC	CASSQPTRRQGLTQYF
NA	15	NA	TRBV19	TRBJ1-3	TGTGCCAGTAGGGACCAAGGGAACTCTGGAAACACCATATATTTT	CASRDQGNSGNTIYF
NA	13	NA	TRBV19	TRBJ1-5	TGTGCCAGTAGTAAGTATAGCAATCAGCCCCAGCATTTT	CASSKYSNQPQHF
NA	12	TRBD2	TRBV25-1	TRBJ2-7	TGTGCCAGCAGTGGCGGGGGGTACGAGCAGTACTTC	CASSGGGYEQYF
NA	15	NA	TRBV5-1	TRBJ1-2	TGCGCCAGCAGCTTGGCCGCAGGGCTTAACTATGGCTACACCTTC	CASSLAAGLNYGYTF
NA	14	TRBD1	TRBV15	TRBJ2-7	TGTGCCACCAGCAGTGTCCGGGACAGGGACGAGCAGTACTTC	CATSSVRDRDEQYF
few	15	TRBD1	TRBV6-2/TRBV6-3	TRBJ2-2	TGTGCCAGCAGTTGGGGACAGAGTAACACCGGGGAGCTGTTTTTT	CASSWGQSNTGELFF
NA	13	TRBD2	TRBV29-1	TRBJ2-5	TGCAGCGTTGTCGGGGGGTCGGCAGGGACCCAGTACTTC	CSVVGGSAGTQYF
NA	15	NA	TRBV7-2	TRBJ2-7	TGTGCCAGCAGCTTAATGGGTGGAGCCACCTACGAGCAGTACTTC	CASSLMGGATYEQYF
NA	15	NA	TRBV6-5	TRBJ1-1	TGTGCCAGCAGGACCGGGCGACAGATGAACACTGAAGCTTTCTTT	CASRTGRQMNTEAFF
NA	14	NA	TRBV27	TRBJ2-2	TGTGCCTCCGGAGGGAGATGGAACACCGGGGAGCTGTTTTTT	CASGGRWNTGELFF
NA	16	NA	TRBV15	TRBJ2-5	TGTGCCACCAGCAGCGGTCAGAATCCGTACCAAGAGACCCAGTACTTC	CATSSGQNPYQETQYF
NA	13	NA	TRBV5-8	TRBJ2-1	TGTGCCAGCAGCCTGGGACCCTACAATGAGCAGTTCTTC	CASSLGPYNEQFF
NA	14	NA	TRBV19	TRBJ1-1	TGTGCCAGTAGTAGGGAGGGCCGGGGCACTGAAGCTTTCTTT	CASSREGRGTEAFF